The rows below give T cell receptor beta chains drawn from one sample of a study of cytotoxic CD8 clonotypes in ibrutinib-treated CLL. Here immunoSEQ multiplex PCR was the method, and the copy in TCRdb shows in-frame clones only, minus some. The sample includes about 60,000 clones, 55% to 70% of them seen just once. The specimen was PBMCs, collected after 24 months of ibrutinib treatment. The receptors were sampled from a human donor with chronic lymphocytic leukemia. Each CDR3 is given with its conserved first and last residue. The D gene is left open where the match is weak. The size field is filled for only some rows; it gives once, few, many or a size class.

size	D	J	V	CDR3	DNA
-	-	TRBJ1-5	TRBV27	CASKGSRGNQPQHF	TGTGCCAGCAAAGGGTCCAGGGGAAATCAGCCCCAGCATTTT
-	-	TRBJ2-6	TRBV4-2	CASSQSGNPGGANVLTF	TGTGCCAGCAGCCAATCCGGAAACCCAGGGGGGGCCAACGTCCTGACTTTC
-	TRBD2	TRBJ2-3	TRBV5-1	CASSLMGLAGIDTQYF	TGCGCCAGCAGCCTTATGGGACTAGCGGGAATCGATACGCAGTATTTT
many	TRBD1	TRBJ1-1	TRBV2	CASSEARQGGTEAFF	TGTGCCAGCAGTGAAGCTCGACAGGGTGGGACTGAAGCTTTCTTT
once	-	TRBJ1-6	TRBV6-1	CASCSYNSPLHF	TGTGCCAGCTGCTCCTATAATTCACCCCTCCACTTT
many	TRBD1	TRBJ2-3	TRBV5-1	CASSLGVQTGTQYF	TGCGCCAGCAGCTTGGGGGTTCAGACAGGGACGCAGTATTTT
-	TRBD2	TRBJ2-3	TRBV27	CASQLAGSFSTDTQYF	TGTGCCAGCCAGCTAGCGGGGTCTTTTAGCACAGATACGCAGTATTTT
-	-	TRBJ1-1	TRBV10-1	CASSSANTEAFF	TGCGCCAGCAGTAGTGCGAACACTGAAGCTTTCTTT
-	TRBD1	TRBJ2-5	TRBV4-1	CASSPLGQGEETQYF	TGCGCCAGCAGCCCCTTGGGACAGGGAGAGGAGACCCAGTACTTC
-	-	TRBJ1-1	TRBV6-5	CASSYDRRGVAFF	TGTGCCAGCAGTTACGATCGGCGCGGGGTGGCTTTCTTT
-	-	TRBJ1-5	TRBV7-2	CASSLDQVNQPQHF	TGTGCCAGCAGCTTAGATCAGGTCAATCAGCCCCAGCATTTT
few	-	TRBJ1-5	TRBV27	CAREQGTYQPQHF	TGTGCCAGGGAACAGGGAACATATCAGCCCCAGCATTTT
-	-	TRBJ2-3	TRBV29-1	CSVGLGSSTDTQYF	TGCAGCGTTGGACTGGGATCTAGCACAGATACGCAGTATTTT
-	-	TRBJ1-1	TRBV5-1	CASSLTEYTEAFF	TGCGCCAGCAGCTTGACAGAGTACACTGAAGCTTTCTTT
few	-	TRBJ1-2	TRBV28	CASSFWGVHGYTF	TGTGCCAGCAGTTTTTGGGGGGTACACGGCTACACCTTC
few	TRBD1	TRBJ2-6	TRBV2	CAGAGTGGSYVLTF	TGTGCCGGCGCCGGGACAGGGGGATCTTACGTCCTGACTTTC
-	TRBD2	TRBJ2-5	TRBV5-5	CASSLFGTSGAQETQYF	TGTGCCAGCAGCTTGTTCGGGACTAGCGGGGCCCAAGAGACCCAGTACTTC
-	TRBD1	TRBJ1-4	TRBV6-5	CASSPDRVFEKLFF	TGTGCCAGCAGTCCAGACAGGGTCTTCGAAAAACTGTTTTTT
-	TRBD2	TRBJ2-1	TRBV18	CASSPRQRAGSRNEQFF	TGTGCCAGCTCACCGAGGCAAAGAGCGGGAAGTCGGAATGAGCAGTTCTTC
-	TRBD2	TRBJ2-7	TRBV9	CASSVVSGTALYEQYF	TGTGCCAGCAGCGTGGTAAGCGGGACCGCTCTCTACGAGCAGTACTTC
-	TRBD2	TRBJ2-3	TRBV5-1	CASSIGTSGGDTQYF	TGCGCCAGCAGCATAGGGACTAGCGGGGGGGATACGCAGTATTTT
-	-	TRBJ2-2	TRBV27	CASSLTRGRSGELFF	TGTGCCAGCAGTTTAACTAGGGGTCGGTCCGGGGAGCTGTTTTTT
-	TRBD1	TRBJ2-1	TRBV5-1	CASSFGYQGELEQFF	TGCGCCAGCAGCTTTGGCTACCAGGGGGAACTTGAGCAGTTCTTC
few	-	TRBJ1-2	TRBV19	CASSSSRTAFAGYTF	TGTGCCAGTAGTAGCTCTCGGACAGCCTTCGCTGGCTACACCTTC
-	-	TRBJ1-1	TRBV7-9	CASSYRLAFF	TGTGCCAGCAGTTACCGTCTAGCTTTCTTT
-	-	TRBJ2-2	TRBV5-1	CASSPFRGVNTGELFF	TGCGCCAGCAGCCCTTTTAGGGGGGTCAACACCGGGGAGCTGTTTTTT
-	-	TRBJ1-2	TRBV6-5	CAISTANYGYTF	TGTGCCATCAGTACAGCTAACTATGGCTACACCTTC
-	-	TRBJ2-3	TRBV18	CASSPGAPEADTQYF	TGTGCCAGCTCACCAGGGGCCCCCGAGGCAGATACGCAGTATTTT
few	TRBD1	TRBJ2-5	TRBV28	CASSLGGQGETQYF	TGTGCCAGCAGTTTAGGGGGACAGGGAGAGACCCAGTACTTC
once	-	TRBJ2-5	TRBV5-4	CASSLIGHPETQYF	TGTGCCAGCAGCTTAATTGGGCATCCGGAGACCCAGTACTTC
medium-sized	-	TRBJ1-2	TRBV6-5	CASGIFTGYYTF	TGTGCCAGCGGCATTTTCACAGGGTACTACACCTTC
few	-	TRBJ2-5	TRBV7-9	CASSLGLHQETQYF	TGTGCCAGCAGCTTAGGACTGCACCAAGAGACCCAGTACTTC
few	-	TRBJ1-1	TRBV7-2	CASSLAGHTEAFF	TGTGCCAGCAGCTTAGCAGGTCACACTGAAGCTTTCTTT
-	TRBD2	TRBJ2-2	TRBV27	CATGLSGGYANTGELFF	TGTGCCACGGGTCTCAGCGGGGGTTACGCGAACACCGGGGAGCTGTTTTTT
-	-	TRBJ1-2	TRBV5-1	CASSTEQGGYTF	TGCGCCAGCAGCACCGAACAGGGCGGCTACACCTTC
few	-	TRBJ1-2	TRBV11-2	CASSEILGQGDGYTF	TGTGCCAGCAGCGAAATATTGGGGCAGGGAGATGGCTACACCTTC
-	-	TRBJ2-1	TRBV27	CASSTAFYRDNEQFF	TGTGCCAGCAGCACCGCCTTCTACAGGGACAATGAGCAGTTCTTC
-	TRBD2	TRBJ2-5	TRBV7-9	CASSRLLAGPPKASSQYF	TGTGCCAGCAGCCGCCTACTAGCGGGGCCCCCTAAAGCGTCGTCCCAGTACTTC
-	-	TRBJ2-1	TRBV6-1	CASHLGSSYNEQFF	TGTGCCAGCCATCTGGGGAGCTCCTACAATGAGCAGTTCTTC
once	-	TRBJ2-3	TRBV19	CASSIDRNTDTQYF	TGTGCCAGTAGTATAGATCGGAACACAGATACGCAGTATTTT
-	-	TRBJ1-5	TRBV25-1	CASRPGANQPQHF	TGTGCCAGCAGACCAGGGGCCAATCAGCCCCAGCATTTT
few	-	TRBJ2-5	TRBV6-6	CASSDNRVGETQYF	TGTGCCAGCAGTGACAACAGGGTGGGGGAGACCCAGTACTTC
-	TRBD2	TRBJ2-5	TRBV2	CASKRAGGRTQETQYF	TGTGCCAGCAAGCGAGCGGGGGGGAGAACCCAAGAGACCCAGTACTTC
-	-	TRBJ2-5	TRBV6-6	CASSYSSSLQETQYF	TGTGCCAGCAGTTACTCATCTAGTCTGCAAGAGACCCAGTACTTC
-	TRBD1	TRBJ2-4	TRBV5-1	CASSLEPTGQSKNIQYF	TGCGCCAGCAGCTTGGAACCTACGGGACAGAGCAAAAACATTCAGTACTTC
-	TRBD2	TRBJ2-1	TRBV5-1	CASSLVLAGKHNEQFF	TGCGCCAGCAGCTTGGTACTAGCGGGGAAACACAATGAGCAGTTCTTC
-	TRBD2	TRBJ2-3	TRBV30	CAWSVGLAEKDTQYF	TGTGCCTGGAGTGTAGGGCTAGCGGAAAAAGATACGCAGTATTTT
-	-	TRBJ2-1	TRBV6-6	CASSYSNEQFF	TGTGCCAGCAGTTACTCCAATGAGCAGTTCTTC
many	TRBD2	TRBJ2-1	TRBV19	CASSIDIGHGAGDNEQFF	TGTGCCAGTAGTATAGATATAGGTCATGGGGCGGGAGACAATGAGCAGTTCTTC
-	-	TRBJ2-1	TRBV19	CASSSPGPAYNEQFF	TGTGCCAGTAGTAGCCCGGGGCCCGCCTACAATGAGCAGTTCTTC
-	-	TRBJ1-1	TRBV2	CASRAGDQEAFF	TGTGCCAGCAGGGCAGGGGACCAAGAAGCTTTCTTT